This T cell receptor (beta chain) emerged from a study of blood T cell repertoires in COVID-19. Overall study context: Samples representing acute and convalescent COVID-19 were sourced from the United States, Italy and Spain.

V dropped 7 bases and J dropped 7; count of bases not matched to a gene: 9. The CDR3 contains 14 residues. Germline CDR1 reads SGHTA; CDR2 reads FQGNSA. In the original analysis: Amplification from reference gene primers served as the basis for estimated nucleated cell counts. The assay was immunoSEQ multiplex PCR, and TCRdb's table has in-frame clones only and misses some. The DNA gave D and trimming, while V, J and clone size come from that table. The table has about 69,000 clones, about four fifths seen once. Sequences were obtained from peripheral blood. The clonotype was recovered from a woman at least 80 years old with acute or convalescent COVID-19. The J gene is TRBJ2-1, the V gene TRBV7-2; 8 bases are shared with TRBD2. The CDR3 protein is CASKSRGGRNEQFF. CDR3 bases: TGTGCCAGCAAATCACGGGGGGGCCGTAATGAGCAGTTCTTC.